These 16 T cell receptor beta chains were all obtained from the same sample, sequenced in a study of CD8+ T cells in alopecia areata. Cell sorting was performed on pooled cutaneous lymph node cells with CD4, CD8alpha, NKG2D, NKG2ACE and other markers. cDNA reverse transcribed from extracted RNA served as the sequencing template. Libraries were prepared by immunoSEQ multiplex PCR; TCRdb keeps only in-frame clonotypes and omits some of them. There are about 270,000 clones in the sample, none observed a single time. The sequenced sample was CD4+ T cells sorted from a lymph node. The receptors here all came from a C3H/HeJ mouse with alopecia areata. These mice share the MHC haplotype H2-k.

This clone occurred many times. Germline and genes: mouse. With the read ending 3 residues before the CDR3 end, the germline J gene is used to fill in that end. This sequence joins TRBV1 and TRBJ1-6; D ambiguous. Being an ORF, TRBJ1-6 has a function that is uncertain. CDR3 length: 13 residues. V was pared by 1 base and J by 5 bases, with 3 bases between. Germline V gene sequence: CDR1 NSQYPW, CDR2 LRSPGD (reference sequence). The CDR3 loop reads CTCSAGDNSPLYF. The DNA read from the CDR3 is TGCACCTGCAGTGCAGGGGATAATTCGCCC.

This clone has more than one count but fewer than ten. Gene names follow the mouse nomenclature. The read ends 4 residues early relative to the CDR3; the germline J gene fills the gap. The chain is built from TRBV29 and TRBJ2-5; weak D call: TRBD1 (6 bases). CDR3 length: 14 residues. Trimming pared 3 bases from V and 2 bases from J, leaving 9 bases between. Germline V CDR1 and CDR2: MSHET, SYDVDS. CDR3 sequence: CASSLGTPQDTQYF. CDR3 DNA (partial): TGTGCTAGCAGTTTGGGGACACCCCAAGAC.

This clone was counted only a few times. These gene names are mouse names. Read data end 4 residues before the CDR3 end; the end is taken from the germline J gene. The J gene is TRBJ2-1, the V gene TRBV14, with TRBD2 identical over 7 bases. This CDR3 has 13 residues. Germline V gene data show CDR1 as SGHDT and CDR2 as FRDEAV. The trim removed 7 bases at V and 0 bases at J, leaving 1 base unmatched. The CDR3 sequence: CASGTDNYAEQFF. The part of the CDR3 DNA that was read is TGTGCCAGCGGGACTGATAACTATGCT.

There are a few counts of this clone. Gene names refer to mouse genes. The CDR3 end falls 3 residues outside the read, so it is completed with the germline J gene. The rearrangement joins TRBV1 to TRBJ1-6; D is uncertain. TRBJ1-6 is designated an ORF whose function remains uncertain. The germline gives CDR1 NSQYPW, CDR2 LRSPGD (reference sequence). There are 16 residues in the CDR3. Between the trimmed V and J ends, which lost 0 bases and 2 bases, there was a span of 8 bases. The CDR3 loop reads CTCSADYTTYNSPLYF. Incomplete CDR3 DNA: TGCACCTGCAGTGCAGATTACACAACCTATAATTCGCCC.

Of note for this clone: Germline and genes: mouse. The CDR3 spells CASSTRDRNYAEQFF. Partial CDR3 DNA: TGTGCCAGCAGTACCCGGGACAGGAACTATGCT. The chain carries TRBV19 and TRBJ2-1, with 8 bases fitting TRBD1. The CDR3 extends 4 residues past the end of the read, so its final part is completed from the germline J gene. The CDR3 spans 15 residues. CDR1 and CDR2 (germline): FNHDT, SITEND (reference sequence). V was clipped by 3 bases and J by 1 base; unmatched bases: 3.

For this clone: Gene names and germline match the mouse. The read halts 4 residues ahead of the CDR3 end, with the missing end drawn from the germline J gene. The V call is TRBV13-1, the J call TRBJ2-4, with TRBD2 as a possible D gene (6 bases). This CDR3 comprises 14 residues. Germline lookup yields CDR1 NSHNY and CDR2 SYGAGN. Partial CDR3 DNA: TGTGCCAGCAGTGAGAACGGGGGGAGAAAC. Its translation is CASSENGGRN. The entire CDR3 protein is CASSENGGRNTLYF.

To note about this clone: Gene names and germline match the mouse. The read stops 4 residues short of the end of the CDR3; the missing end is completed from the germline J gene. The rearrangement uses TRBV13-1 and TRBJ2-3; TRBD2 agrees at 10 bases. This CDR3 is built from 17 residues. V lost 0 bases and J lost 2; bases outside the gene matches: 6. The V gene's germline CDR1 is NSHNY and CDR2 SYGAGN. Here the CDR3 reads CASSDVWGGRNAETLYF. The covered CDR3 bases are TGTGCCAGCAGTGATGTCTGGGGGGGCAGGAATGCAGAA.

As regards this clone: The genes and germline here are from mouse. The CDR3 extends 3 residues past the end of the read, so its final part is completed from the germline J gene. The chain has TRBV19 and TRBJ1-6, with 11 positions matching TRBD1. TRBJ1-6 is flagged as an ORF with uncertain function. The CDR3 length is 17 residues. With 5 bases clipped from V and 0 bases from J, the junction kept 4 bases outside the gene matches. Looked up from germline, CDR1 is FNHDT and CDR2 is SITEND (reference sequence). The CDR3 region is CASRPGQGASYNSPLYF. The sequenced CDR3 bases are TGTGCCAGCAGACCCGGACAGGGGGCTTCCTATAATTCGCCC.

As for this clone: Gene names and germline match the mouse. The CDR3 end lies 4 residues beyond the end of the read and is filled in from the germline J gene. The J gene is TRBJ2-7, the V gene TRBV1, with 9 nucleotides matching TRBD2. The V gene's germline CDR1 is NSQYPW and CDR2 LRSPGD (reference sequence). The CDR3 spans 14 residues. The junction had 1 base not matched to a gene; V was cut back by 4 bases and J by 0 bases. The sequenced CDR3 bases are TGCACCTGCAGTGGGACTGGGGTCTCCTAT. Its translation is CTCSGTGVSY. The complete CDR3 reads CTCSGTGVSYEQYF.

This clone was recorded a few times. The listed genes are named as in mouse. The missing CDR3 end, 4 residues past where the read stops, is filled in from the germline J gene. Other DNA sequences within the sample encode an identical CDR3. V usage is TRBV31 and J usage is TRBJ2-5, with 7 bases identical to TRBD2. Germline V lookup: CDR1 GKSSPN, CDR2 SITVG. With 0 bases clipped from V and 2 bases from J, the junction kept 2 bases outside the gene matches. This CDR3 spans 14 amino acids. CDR3 residues: CAWSLSGGQDTQYF. CDR3 DNA (partial): TGTGCCTGGAGTCTATCTGGGGGCCAAGAC.

Concerning this clone: The gene names given are mouse names. Read sequence stops 4 residues before the CDR3 end, and the germline J gene provides the missing end. The V and J genes are TRBV13-1 and TRBJ2-1; D is possibly TRBD1 (5 bases). CDR1 is NSHNY, CDR2 SYGAGN, per germline. Trimming left V 2 bases short and J 1 base short, with 10 bases between. This CDR3 comprises 15 residues. The sequenced part of the CDR3 DNA is TGTGCCAGCAGTGAAGGCAGGACAAACTATGCT. Translated, it gives CASSEGRTNYA. The complete CDR3 reads CASSEGRTNYAEQFF.

This clone was counted between two and nine times. Genes and germline are mouse. Read coverage stops 4 residues before the CDR3 terminus; the germline J gene supplies the remainder. The chain is built from TRBV13-1 and TRBJ2-1, with 10 bases matching TRBD1. There are 12 residues in the CDR3. Germline V gives CDR1 NSHNY, CDR2 SYGAGN. The part of the CDR3 DNA that was read is TGTGCCAGTGACAGGGGGCAGGCT. Protein: CASDRGQA. The full CDR3 protein is CASDRGQAEQFF.

As for this clone: The gene names here belong to mouse. The observed sequence ends 4 residues before the CDR3 terminus, with the missing tail filled in from the germline J gene. The chain links TRBV19 to TRBJ2-3, with D unresolved. Trimming left V 1 base short and J 0 bases short, with 12 bases between. CDR1 and CDR2 from the germline V gene are FNHDT and SITEND (reference sequence). The CDR3 has 16 amino acids. The CDR3 loop reads CASSITRQSSAETLYF. The CDR3 DNA, read in part, is TGTGCCAGCAGTATAACCAGACAATCTAGTGCAGAA.

Only a few counts were recorded for this clone. Genes here carry mouse names. The read terminates 4 residues ahead of where the CDR3 ends, so the germline J gene completes it. J is TRBJ2-2 and V is TRBV12-1; no firm D call. In germline, CDR1 is SGHSN, CDR2 HYEKVE. The CDR3 length is 12 residues. V dropped 1 base and J dropped 4 bases, with 3 bases sitting between them. The CDR3 protein is CASSLGTGQLYF. CDR3 DNA (partial): TGTGCCAGCTCTCTAGGCACCGGG.

Concerning this clone itself: Any gene name here is a mouse gene name. The read stops 4 residues short of the end of the CDR3; the missing end is completed from the germline J gene. This chain uses TRBV13-3 with TRBJ2-7; the D is unclear. Germline CDR1 reads NNHDY; CDR2 reads SYVADS. The CDR3 is 13 amino acids. V was clipped by 5 bases and J by 0 bases, with 9 bases between them. The chain's CDR3 is CASSPASSYEQYF. Partial CDR3 DNA: TGTGCCAGCAGCCCCGCCAGCTCCTAT.

This clone showed up just a few times. Gene and germline names: mouse. The read ends 4 residues early relative to the CDR3; the germline J gene fills the gap. Other DNA variants within this sample encode the same CDR3. The chain is built from TRBV13-2 and TRBJ2-2, with 8 bases fitting TRBD2. Germline values: CDR1 NNHNN, CDR2 SYGAGS (reference sequence). The CDR3 spans 16 residues. Trimming removed 0 bases from V and 2 bases from J; junction bases left unmatched: 3. The DNA read from the CDR3 is TGTGCCAGCGGTGATGCGGCTGGGGGGAACACCGGG. Translation gives CASGDAAGGNTG. The complete CDR3 sequence is CASGDAAGGNTGQLYF.